This T cell receptor (beta chain) was documented in a study of cytomegalovirus exposure and HLA in healthy donors. Across the study: Earlier results showed some 120 million unique TCR beta sequences derived from some 180 million T cells. Study-wide points: Productive status was seen about 90% or about 30% of the time for most TCR beta V segments in an earlier analysis. Accurate prediction of most subjects' HLA-A and HLA-B alleles from TCR beta sequences was reported. TRBV6-2, TRBV6-3 and other indistinguishable V segments were excluded.

Worth noting for this clone: Its antigen is not known.

V lost 4 bases to trimming and J lost 1 base; unmatched junction nucleotides: 2. The CDR3 length is 14 residues. Looked up from germline, CDR1 is MNHEY and CDR2 is SVGAGI. The PCR contained 60 Vbeta and 13 Jbeta primers. Method: immunoSEQ multiplex PCR; TCRdb's copy keeps in-frame clones and lacks some. Here the sample spans roughly 120,000 clones, just under 75% being singletons. The J gene is TRBJ1-1, the V gene TRBV6-5; 8 positions agree with TRBD1. The receptor was derived from a man aged 35-49 years in good health and CMV-seropositive. Material: PBMCs. CDR3 protein: CASSFDRGNTEAFF. As DNA, the CDR3 is TGTGCCAGCAGTTTCGACAGGGGGAACACTGAAGCTTTCTTT.